The 16 T cell receptor beta chains below were found in one sample sequenced in a study of blood T cell repertoires in COVID-19. Clones were read by immunoSEQ multiplex PCR, and TCRdb kept only the in-frame ones, dropping some. The sample lists 400,000 to 450,000 clones; about 87% were seen once. Material for sequencing was peripheral blood. These receptors all stem from a man aged 18 to 29 with COVID-19, enrolled during active disease.

The V and J genes are TRBV11-3 and TRBJ2-1, with 8 bases aligning to TRBD1. The germline V gene encodes CDR1 SGHNT and CDR2 YENEEA. V trimming: 4 bases; J trimming: 8 bases; junction bases outside the gene matches: 10. The CDR3 sequence is 15 residues long. The CDR3 loop is CASSSAGGADHEQFF. CDR3 DNA: TGTGCCAGCAGCTCGGCAGGGGGCGCTGACCATGAGCAGTTCTTC.

The chain has TRBV5-1 and TRBJ2-2; TRBD2 agrees at 12 bases. V shed 2 bases, J shed 0 bases, and the junction held 5 bases outside the gene matches. CDR3 size: 18 residues. CDR1 is SGHRS and CDR2 is YFSETQ in the germline V gene. The CDR3 sequence is CASSFVRTSGTNTGELFF. CDR3 nucleotides: TGCGCCAGCAGCTTTGTACGGACTAGCGGGACGAACACCGGGGAGCTGTTTTTT.

This clone appeared once. The chain combines TRBV27 with TRBJ2-1, with 7 bases identical to TRBD1. CDR3 size: 16 residues. Germline CDR1 reads MNHEY; CDR2 reads SMNVEV (reference sequence). The junction had 6 bases not matched to a gene; V was cut back by 0 bases and J by 4 bases. CDR3 sequence reads: CASSLSSGQTYNEQFF. CDR3 nucleotide sequence: TGTGCCAGCAGTTTATCTTCGGGACAGACATACAATGAGCAGTTCTTC.

The chain combines TRBV6-5 with TRBJ1-5; D gene uncertain. Germline V gene sequence: CDR1 MNHEY, CDR2 SVGAGI. The CDR3 consists of 13 residues. The ends were cut back, 5 bases at V and 5 bases at J, with 10 bases in the middle. Written as DNA, the CDR3 is TGTGCCAGCAGTACCTCGTCAGATCAGCCCCAGCATTTT. This translates into CASSTSSDQPQHF.

V usage is TRBV3-1 (or the pseudogene TRBV3-2) and J usage is TRBJ2-4; 9 bases are shared with TRBD2. From germline, CDR1 is LGHDT and CDR2 YNNKEL (reference sequence). The CDR3 spans 15 residues. V was clipped by 4 bases and J by 6 bases; unmatched bases: 7. The CDR3 DNA sequence: TGTGCCAGCAGCCTAGCGGGGGATCGCGGAAACATTCAGTACTTC. Amino acids: CASSLAGDRGNIQYF.

The chain couples TRBV29-1 to TRBJ1-4; D is undetermined. The CDR3 spans 12 residues. V shed 4 bases and J shed 4 bases, with 7 bases lying between them. Germline V gives CDR1 SQVTM, CDR2 ANQGSEA. This chain's CDR3 is CSVASGNEKLFF. In DNA, the CDR3 is TGCAGCGTTGCCTCGGGTAATGAAAAACTGTTTTTT.

CDR3 DNA: TGTGCCAGCAGTGAGGGGACAGGGGCCCGGGAGCAGTACTTC. Amino acids: CASSEGTGAREQYF. The genes are TRBV2 and TRBJ2-7, with 10 bases lining up with TRBD1. The CDR3 is made up of 14 amino acids. With V trimmed by 3 bases and J by 7 bases, 6 bases remained unmatched. The germline V gene has CDR1 SNHLY and CDR2 FYNNEI.

The chain joins TRBV7-8 to TRBJ2-5; the match to TRBD2 covers 8 bases. CDR1 and CDR2 from the germline V gene are SGHVS and FQNEAQ. V shed 4 bases and J 4 bases; nucleotides not matched to a gene: 8. CDR3 size: 15 residues. The CDR3 reads CASSYMAGGSETQYF. The CDR3 DNA sequence: TGTGCCAGCAGCTATATGGCGGGAGGCTCAGAGACCCAGTACTTC.

This clone showed up just once. The V and J genes are TRBV7-8 and TRBJ1-2, with 7 positions matching TRBD1. J gave up 8 bases and V 5 bases, and 17 bases lay outside the gene matches. Germline values: CDR1 SGHVS, CDR2 FQNEAQ. The CDR3 spans 16 residues. The CDR3, as DNA: TGTGCCAGCAGCGTCCGGGATGGACAGGACGTTCGGGGCTACACCTTC. Amino acids: CASSVRDGQDVRGYTF. Based on the CDR3 plus reference TRBV7-8 and TRBJ1-2, the full variable domain is GAGVSQSPRYKVAKRGQDVALRCDPISGHVSLFWYQQALGQGPEFLTYFQNEAQLDKSGLPSDRFFAERPEGSVSTLKIQRTQQEDSAVYLCASSVRDGQDVRGYTFGSGTRLTVV.

This clone was seen more than once but under ten times. The chain couples TRBV6-5 to TRBJ2-7; D is possibly TRBD2 (6 bases). The CDR3 sequence is 15 residues long. The germline CDR1 and CDR2 sequences are MNHEY and SVGAGI. Deletions cut 6 bases from V and 0 bases from J, with 15 bases between. CDR3 DNA sequence: TGTGCCAGCAGCAAGGGACTCTCCAGCTCCTACGAGCAGTACTTC. Its protein is CASSKGLSSSYEQYF.

This rearrangement joins TRBV5-1 to TRBJ2-5, with D maybe TRBD2 (5 bases). The CDR3 sequence is 14 residues long. Germline V CDR1 and CDR2: SGHRS, YFSETQ. The V end lost 0 bases, the J end lost 4 bases, and 10 bases lay between the germline ends. CDR3 sequence: CASSLAVGGETQYF. The CDR3 bases are TGCGCCAGCAGCTTGGCCGTAGGAGGAGAGACCCAGTACTTC.

The chain carries TRBV19 and TRBJ1-5; possible D gene TRBD1, 5 bases. The CDR3 is made up of 14 amino acids. V was trimmed by 6 bases and J by 9 bases, leaving 18 bases between them. Germline V gene data show CDR1 as LNHDA and CDR2 as SQIVND (reference sequence). The CDR3: CASRPGGGSGPQHF. The CDR3 DNA reads TGTGCCAGTAGACCCGGCGGGGGGAGCGGGCCCCAGCATTTT.

This chain uses TRBV9 with TRBJ1-5; 7 bases align to TRBD1. CDR3 size: 15 residues. CDR1 and CDR2 from the germline V gene are SGDLS and YYNGEE. V gave up 4 bases and J gave up 4 bases; unmatched junction bases: 8. CDR3 coding DNA: TGTGCCAGCAGCCCCTCCGGACAGGAGAATCAGCCCCAGCATTTT. This translates into CASSPSGQENQPQHF.

This chain connects TRBV5-1 to TRBJ2-6; the match to TRBD2 covers 7 bases. Per germline, CDR1 SGHRS and CDR2 YFSETQ. This CDR3 is 17 amino acids long. Trimming cost V 3 bases and J 4 bases; bases outside gene matches: 10. The CDR3 here is CASSWMGRGSGANVLTF. In nucleotides, the CDR3 is TGCGCCAGCAGCTGGATGGGGAGGGGCTCAGGGGCCAACGTCCTGACTTTC.

This clone appeared many times. Different DNA sequences within this sample yield the same CDR3. The chain recombines TRBV25-1 with TRBJ2-7; the D gene is possibly TRBD1 (6 bases). The ends were cut back, 2 bases at V and 4 bases at J, with 6 bases in the middle. Germline lookup yields CDR1 MGHDK and CDR2 SYGVNS. This CDR3 region has 12 residues. The CDR3 region has the DNA TGTGCCAGCAGTGAACAGGGGTACGAGCAGTACTTC. Residues: CASSEQGYEQYF.

V and J are TRBV15 and TRBJ2-7, with D possibly being TRBD1 (5 bases). Germline V gene sequence: CDR1 LNHNV, CDR2 YYDKDF (reference sequence). Trimming left V 5 bases short and J 5 bases short, with 16 bases between. This CDR3 has 14 residues. The CDR3 DNA is TGTGCCACCAGCGGCTTAACAGGTGTCCACGAGCAGTACTTC. Protein sequence: CATSGLTGVHEQYF.